A single sample gave rise to the 12 T cell receptor beta chains below, sequenced in a study of blood T cell repertoires in COVID-19 (dated by TCRdb to the early 2020s). Library preparation was by the immunoSEQ multiplex PCR assay. What TCRdb holds here is the immuneACCESS table cut down to in-frame rearrangements. Part of the clones is not present; checked against another copy, under half of the missing clones reflect an unresolved V gene, and the others are unexplained. The sample has fewer than 300,000 clones on record, roughly 80% of them singletons. The top ten clones comprise around 1.6% of the sample. The sequenced sample was peripheral blood. These receptor sequences come from a human donor with COVID-19, enrolled during active disease. The donor label of this sample is uncertain.

A few counts support this clone. The gene calls are TRBV7-9 and TRBJ2-2; 9 nucleotides agree with TRBD2. The V gene end was trimmed by 0 bases and the J gene end by 4 bases; junction bases not matched to a gene: 0. This CDR3 has 15 residues. Germline CDR1 reads SEHNR; CDR2 reads FQNEAQ (reference sequence). Here the CDR3 DNA reads TGTGCCAGCAGCTTAGCTAGCGGGAGCACCGGGGAGCTGTTTTTT. It encodes CASSLASGSTGELFF. The full variable domain, its missing parts supplied by reference TRBV7-9 and TRBJ2-2, is DTGVSQNPRHKITKRGQNVTFRCDPISEHNRLYWYRQTLGQGPEFLTYFQNEAQLEKSRLLSDRFSAERPKGSFSTLEIQRTEQGDSAMYLCASSLASGSTGELFFGEGSRLTVL.

This clone was seen only a few times. V is TRBV5-4 and J is TRBJ2-3; D unclear. The ends were cut back, 0 bases at V and 0 bases at J, with 8 bases in the middle. The germline CDR1 and CDR2 sequences are SGHNT and YYREEE (reference sequence). This CDR3 is built from 15 residues. In nucleotides, the CDR3 is TGTGCCAGCAGCTTGGGTCGCGTGAGCACAGATACGCAGTATTTT. Translation: CASSLGRVSTDTQYF.

The J gene is TRBJ2-3, the V gene TRBV18; unclear D gene. The V gene's germline CDR1 is KGHSH and CDR2 LQKENI. This CDR3 contains 15 residues. With 3 bases removed from V and 0 bases from J, the gap between germline ends came to 10 bases. CDR3 loop: CASSPSPRSTDTQYF. CDR3 nucleotide sequence: TGTGCCAGCTCACCCAGTCCTAGAAGCACAGATACGCAGTATTTT.

This chain connects TRBV6-5 to TRBJ2-2, with TRBD1 matching 9 bases. The CDR3 is made up of 14 amino acids. Germline CDR1 is MNHEY and CDR2 is SVGAGI. The J segment lost 7 bases and the V segment lost 6 bases, leaving 6 bases of the junction unmatched. CDR3 nucleotide sequence: TGTGCCAGCAGGCTTGGACAGGGGTACGGGGAGCTGTTTTTT. Translation gives CASRLGQGYGELFF.

This chain links TRBV7-2 with TRBJ1-5; 8 positions match TRBD1. CDR3 size: 15 residues. Looked up from germline, CDR1 is SGHTA and CDR2 is FQGNSA. Trimming took 4 bases from V and 4 from J; bases not matched to a gene: 6. CDR3 DNA sequence: TGTGCCAGCAGCTCCCCGGGACAGGAAAATCAGCCCCAGCATTTT. This gives the protein CASSSPGQENQPQHF.

The chain carries TRBV5-1 and TRBJ2-3; 10 nucleotides agree with TRBD1. There are 15 residues in the CDR3. Looked up from germline, CDR1 is SGHRS and CDR2 is YFSETQ. V shed 3 bases and J 2 bases; nucleotides not matched to a gene: 3. This chain's CDR3 is CASSSGTGVTDTQYF. The CDR3 DNA reads as TGCGCCAGCAGCTCCGGGACAGGGGTCACAGATACGCAGTATTTT.

The rearrangement joins TRBV5-1 to TRBJ2-1, with 14 bases that match TRBD2. From germline, CDR1 is SGHRS and CDR2 YFSETQ. Trimming took 0 bases from V and 9 from J; bases not matched to a gene: 5. The CDR3 extends over 16 amino acids. The CDR3: CASSLAGTSGSIEQFF. In DNA form, the CDR3 reads TGCGCCAGCAGCTTGGCCGGGACTAGCGGGAGTATTGAGCAGTTCTTC.

The chain carries TRBV28 and TRBJ2-1; the match to TRBD2 covers 10 bases. J was trimmed by 7 bases and V by 4 bases; bases with no gene match: 4. CDR3 length: 14 amino acids. Germline values: CDR1 MDHEN, CDR2 SYDVKM. The DNA for the CDR3 is TGTGCCAGCAGTTCCTCGGGACTAGCGAATGAGCAGTTCTTC. Translated, it gives CASSSSGLANEQFF.

A word on this clone: This could be a read error, since a much larger clone is one nucleotide away. CDR3 region: CSTPYYGYTF. The CDR3 DNA follows: TGCAGTACTCCTTACTATGGCTACACCTTC. The chain recombines TRBV20-1 with TRBJ1-2; D is undetermined. The CDR3 loop spans 10 amino acids. V lost 8 bases and J lost 3, with 7 bases in between. Germline CDR1 reads DFQATT; CDR2 reads SNEGSKA (reference sequence).

The genes are TRBV20-1 and TRBJ2-3; 9 nucleotides line up with TRBD2. CDR3 length: 14 amino acids. Germline assignment: CDR1 DFQATT and CDR2 SNEGSKA (reference sequence). V trimming: 3 bases; J trimming: 4 bases; junction bases outside the gene matches: 5. The CDR3 protein is CSASSAGGPDTQYF. CDR3 DNA sequence: TGCAGTGCTAGTTCAGCGGGAGGCCCAGATACGCAGTATTTT.

The rearrangement links TRBV27 to TRBJ2-7; 8 positions match TRBD1. The V gene's germline CDR1 is MNHEY and CDR2 SMNVEV (reference sequence). The V and J ends lost 6 bases and 3 bases, in that order; junction bases with no gene match: 10. The CDR3 consists of 15 residues. The CDR3 reads CASSRDRQFHYEQYF. The CDR3 DNA reads as TGTGCCAGCAGCCGGGACAGGCAATTTCACTACGAGCAGTACTTC.

This clone was seen a handful of times. This rearrangement joins TRBV6-6 to TRBJ2-7, with D tentatively TRBD2 (5 bases). The CDR3 is 13 amino acids. Germline values: CDR1 MNHNY, CDR2 SVGAGI (reference sequence). With 6 bases removed from V and 1 base from J, the gap between germline ends came to 10 bases. CDR3 in DNA: TGTGCCAGCAGGGACTCGGGGTCCTACGAGCAGTACTTC. This sequence encodes CASRDSGSYEQYF.